These 29 T cell receptor beta chains were sequenced from one sample in a study of shared clonotypes between healthy human individuals. The method was immunoSEQ multiplex PCR; TCRdb's version includes in-frame clones alone and lacks a portion of them. This table has about 520,000 clones, approximately 78% appearing once. The sequencing input was PBMCs. Source of these receptors: a woman aged 40 to 49 in good health. Some clones in this sample may be carry-over from other donors' samples.

In DNA form, the CDR3 reads TGTGCCAGCAGCTTAGCAGGCGGGAGCTCCTACGAGCAGTACTTC. Protein product: CASSLAGGSSYEQYF. The V and J genes are TRBV7-6 and TRBJ2-7; TRBD2 matches at 7 bases. Germline V gene lookup returns CDR1 SGHVS and CDR2 FNYEAQ. V dropped 0 bases and J dropped 0; count of bases not matched to a gene: 2. This CDR3 has 15 residues.

This chain connects TRBV30 to TRBJ2-7; weak D call: TRBD2 (5 bases). V was clipped by 0 bases and J by 2 bases, with 11 bases between them. The CDR3 sequence is 14 residues long. Germline CDR1 and CDR2: GTSNPN and SVGIG (reference sequence). CDR3 nucleotides: TGTGCCTGGAGTGTGGGTGGGAGCGCCTACGAGCAGTACTTC. Its protein is CAWSVGGSAYEQYF.

The rearrangement joins TRBV29-1 to TRBJ1-1, with 9 bases that match TRBD1. Germline V gives CDR1 SQVTM, CDR2 ANQGSEA. With 7 bases clipped from V and 3 bases from J, the junction kept 6 bases outside the gene matches. This CDR3 contains 13 residues. CDR3 coding DNA: TGCAGCGCATCGACAGGGGGTGACACTGAAGCTTTCTTT. Protein: CSASTGGDTEAFF.

This clone appeared once. This chain joins TRBV6-1 and TRBJ1-5, with a tentative D call TRBD1 (5 bases). Germline CDR1 and CDR2: MNHNS and SASEGT. V was clipped by 5 bases and J by 15 bases, with 20 bases between them. The CDR3 consists of 13 residues. CDR3 DNA: TGTGCCAGCAGTATCGAAGCAGGGTGGGATGGGCATTTT. Translating it yields CASSIEAGWDGHF.

The chain combines TRBV5-1 with TRBJ2-5; weak D call: TRBD1 (6 bases). CDR3 length equals 15 residues. V was cut by 0 bases and J by 3 bases, with 12 bases left in between. Germline assignment: CDR1 SGHRS and CDR2 YFSETQ. The CDR3 DNA reads as TGCGCCAGCAGCTTGGCCGGGACAAACGAAGAGACCCAGTACTTC. It codes for CASSLAGTNEETQYF.

This clone showed up just once. The chain recombines TRBV7-2 with TRBJ2-5; TRBD2 matches 11 bases. This CDR3 is 15 amino acids long. In germline, CDR1 is SGHTA, CDR2 FQGNSA. V lost 5 bases and J lost 9; bases outside the gene matches: 11. The CDR3 nucleotides are TGTGCCAGCAGCCCCCTGGTCCTAGCGGGAGGTTCCCAGTACTTC. It is translated as CASSPLVLAGGSQYF.

Concerning this clone: Other nucleotide sequences from this sample produce the same CDR3. The V call is TRBV18, the J call TRBJ2-5; possible D gene TRBD2, 6 bases. The length of the CDR3 is 13 residues. Germline values: CDR1 KGHSH, CDR2 LQKENI. V was cut by 3 bases and J by 4 bases, with 9 bases left in between. The CDR3 sequence is CASSPGGGETQYF. The CDR3 coding sequence is TGTGCCAGCTCACCGGGGGGTGGAGAGACCCAGTACTTC.

On this clone: A far larger clone is one nucleotide away, so this likely arose from a read error. The chain couples TRBV5-1 to TRBJ2-5, with D unresolved. TRBJ2-7 explains the end of the DNA better; the J call may be wrong. CDR1 and CDR2 (germline): SGHRS, YFSETQ. The CDR3 covers 13 residues. CDR3 DNA: TGCGCCAGCAGCTCGGACGGTCACTACGAGCAGTACTTC. Its protein is CASSSDGHYEQYF.

The rearrangement links TRBV18 to TRBJ1-1, with a possible D match to TRBD1 (5 bases). CDR3 length: 14 residues. Deletions cut 2 bases from V and 4 bases from J, with 11 bases between. Germline CDR1 KGHSH, CDR2 LQKENI. In DNA, the CDR3 is TGTGCCAGCTCACCAGCAGGGTGGGGCACTGAAGCTTTCTTT. Encoded protein: CASSPAGWGTEAFF.

The chain employs TRBV21-1 and TRBJ1-1; TRBD1 reflects the table's D call only, with no check against the DNA. TRBV21-1 is given as a pseudogene. The CDR3 length is 12 residues. The CDR3 spells CASSNGQGEAFF. For the CDR3, the DNA is TGTGCCAGCAGCAACGGACAGGGTGAAGCTTTCTTT.

The gene calls are TRBV30 and TRBJ2-7; D unclear. This CDR3 has 13 amino acids. Germline values: CDR1 GTSNPN, CDR2 SVGIG (reference sequence). V was clipped by 0 bases and J by 0 bases, with 6 bases between them. The CDR3 is CAWSVFGSYEQYF. DNA of the CDR3: TGTGCCTGGAGTGTTTTCGGCTCCTACGAGCAGTACTTC.

The CDR3 nucleotides are TGTGCCAGCAGCTTAGTAGGTGGGGGTCAGAATGAGCAGTTCTTC. Translating gives CASSLVGGGQNEQFF. This chain links TRBV7-3 with TRBJ2-1; D might be TRBD1 or TRBD2, each matching 5 bases. Between the trimmed V and J ends, which lost 2 bases and 7 bases, there was a span of 15 bases. CDR1 is SGHTA and CDR2 is FQGTGA in the germline V gene. The CDR3 has 15 residues.

The chain uses TRBV29-1 and TRBJ2-1, with 8 bases lining up with TRBD2. Germline V gene data show CDR1 as SQVTM and CDR2 as ANQGSEA. After removal of 6 bases from V and 6 bases from J, the junction contained 13 bases not matched to a gene. The CDR3 spans 15 residues. CDR3 in DNA: TGCAGCGTCAAAACGGGACTAGTCCCCCGCAATGAGCAGTTCTTC. Translating gives CSVKTGLVPRNEQFF.

The chain combines TRBV25-1 with TRBJ2-1; D ambiguous. Trimming took 5 bases from V and 5 from J, leaving 4 bases between them. Germline assignment: CDR1 MGHDK and CDR2 SYGVNS. The CDR3 contains 11 residues. CDR3 protein: CASSINNEQFF. The DNA of the CDR3 is TGTGCCAGCAGTATAAACAATGAGCAGTTCTTC.

The chain recombines TRBV9 with TRBJ2-3, with TRBD2 matching 8 bases. J was trimmed by 0 bases and V by 4 bases; bases with no gene match: 4. CDR3 length: 15 amino acids. Germline loops: CDR1 SGDLS, CDR2 YYNGEE. The CDR3 region has the DNA TGTGCCAGCAGCCCGCGGGGGGAGAGCACAGATACGCAGTATTTT. It yields the protein CASSPRGESTDTQYF. Full variable domain (missing parts from reference TRBV9 and TRBJ2-3): DSGVTQTPKHLITATGQRVTLRCSPRSGDLSVYWYQQSLDQGLQFLIQYYNGEERAKGNILERFSAQQFPDLHSELNLSSLELGDSALYFCASSPRGESTDTQYFGPGTRLTVL.

This chain uses TRBV14 with TRBJ2-7; 8 bases line up with TRBD2. This CDR3 contains 15 residues. The germline V gene has CDR1 SGHDN and CDR2 FVKESK. The V gene end was trimmed by 0 bases and the J gene end by 2 bases; junction bases not matched to a gene: 3. CDR3 DNA sequence: TGTGCCAGCAGCCAAGATCTAGCGGGCCCCTACGAGCAGTACTTC. It codes for CASSQDLAGPYEQYF.

V usage is TRBV5-1 and J usage is TRBJ2-3; D is ambiguous. Germline lookup yields CDR1 SGHRS and CDR2 YFSETQ. V shed 5 bases and J shed 3 bases, with 16 bases lying between them. The CDR3 is made up of 15 amino acids. The CDR3 bases are TGCGCCAGCAGAATGAAGGTACTCGCGACAGATACGCAGTATTTT. Encoded protein: CASRMKVLATDTQYF. The full variable domain, its missing parts supplied by reference TRBV5-1 and TRBJ2-3, is KAGVTQTPRYLIKTRGQQVTLSCSPISGHRSVSWYQQTPGQGLQFLFEYFSETQRNKGNFPGRFSGRQFSNSRSEMNVSTLELGDSALYLCASRMKVLATDTQYFGPGTRLTVL.

This chain links TRBV5-4 with TRBJ1-2, with TRBD1 as a possible D gene (5 bases). The CDR3 is 13 residues long. The germline V gene encodes CDR1 SGHNT and CDR2 YYREEE (reference sequence). Trimming took off 0 bases at V and 8 bases at J, with 11 bases between the two ends. DNA for the CDR3: TGTGCCAGCAGCTTGGCGGGGACGGAAGGCTACACCTTC. Protein sequence: CASSLAGTEGYTF.

The chain couples TRBV5-1 to TRBJ2-2; perhaps TRBD2 as D (6 bases). The CDR3 is 16 amino acids. Germline V gene sequence: CDR1 SGHRS, CDR2 YFSETQ. V lost 6 bases, J lost 3 bases, and 18 bases lay in between. The CDR3 DNA follows: TGCGCCAGCACCCTGAGGGTATTAGCGGACACCGGGGAGCTGTTTTTT. It specifies CASTLRVLADTGELFF.

This clone occurred many times. The gene calls are TRBV4-2 and TRBJ2-2; 8 bases align to TRBD2. V was pared by 4 bases and J by 3 bases, with 7 bases of the junction left unmatched. From germline, CDR1 is LGHNA and CDR2 YNFKEQ. CDR3 length: 16 residues. The CDR3 protein is CASSRSGREDTGELFF. CDR3 nucleotides: TGTGCCAGCAGCCGCAGCGGGAGAGAGGACACCGGGGAGCTGTTTTTT.

To note about this clone: Other DNA sequences in this specimen translate into the identical CDR3. The chain employs TRBV5-1 and TRBJ2-3; unclear D gene. Trimming removed 4 bases from V and 2 bases from J, with 11 bases in between. Germline values: CDR1 SGHRS, CDR2 YFSETQ. The CDR3 is made up of 14 amino acids. CDR3 in DNA: TGCGCCAGCAGCCCACCGGGCTCCACAGATACGCAGTATTTT. This translates into CASSPPGSTDTQYF.

The table lists this clone with a count of one. The genes are TRBV2 and TRBJ2-1, with 10 bases lining up with TRBD2. This CDR3 region has 13 residues. Germline V gene data show CDR1 as SNHLY and CDR2 as FYNNEI. Unmatched junction bases numbered 5, after V lost 9 bases and J lost 6 bases. The CDR3 is CASRTSGINEQFF. The CDR3, as DNA: TGTGCCAGTCGGACTAGCGGTATCAATGAGCAGTTCTTC.

This clone was detected a few times. In DNA, the CDR3 is TGTGCCAGCAGCGGGACAGGGGCCCAGCCCCAGCATTTT. The encoded protein is CASSGTGAQPQHF. The chain has TRBV6-1 and TRBJ1-5, with TRBD1 matching over 10 bases. This CDR3 spans 13 amino acids. Germline V CDR1 and CDR2: MNHNS, SASEGT. The V and J ends lost 6 bases and 7 bases, in that order; junction bases with no gene match: 3.

The rearrangement uses TRBV6-6 and TRBJ1-5; D is unresolved. The CDR3 extends over 14 amino acids. CDR1 is MNHNY, CDR2 SVGAGI, per germline (reference sequence). Trimming left V 6 bases short and J 4 bases short, with 13 bases between. CDR3 region: CASRLGVLNQPQHF. The CDR3 region has the DNA TGTGCCAGCAGACTCGGGGTCCTTAATCAGCCCCAGCATTTT.

This clone was detected a few times. The gene calls are TRBV7-9 and TRBJ2-1; 7 bases are shared with TRBD2. The CDR3 loop spans 16 amino acids. Germline lookup yields CDR1 SEHNR and CDR2 FQNEAQ (reference sequence). After removal of 5 bases from V and 5 bases from J, the junction contained 12 bases not matched to a gene. The CDR3: CASSRLGEGMDNEQFF. CDR3 sequence (DNA): TGTGCCAGCAGCCGCTTGGGGGAGGGAATGGACAATGAGCAGTTCTTC.

J is TRBJ2-5 and V is TRBV9, with 12 positions matching TRBD2. The trim removed 0 bases at V and 1 base at J, leaving 1 base unmatched. Per the germline V gene, CDR1 is SGDLS and CDR2 is YYNGEE. This CDR3 has 16 amino acids. The CDR3 region is CASSVASGRAQETQYF. The CDR3 nucleotides are TGTGCCAGCAGCGTAGCTAGCGGGAGGGCCCAAGAGACCCAGTACTTC.

The V and J genes are TRBV6-5 and TRBJ2-7; TRBD1 aligns across 11 bases. Germline V gene sequence: CDR1 MNHEY, CDR2 SVGAGI. The CDR3 length is 14 residues. V dropped 3 bases and J dropped 3; count of bases not matched to a gene: 1. The CDR3 region has the DNA TGTGCCAGCAGTTATGGGACAGGGGGCTACGAGCAGTACTTC. The encoded protein is CASSYGTGGYEQYF.

In this sample, this clone turned up once. V usage is TRBV6-1 and J usage is TRBJ2-7; maybe TRBD2 (6 bases). Germline V gene lookup returns CDR1 MNHNS and CDR2 SASEGT. The CDR3 runs 14 residues. V lost 6 bases to trimming and J lost 0 bases, with 12 bases between them. CDR3 bases: TGTGCCAGCAGAACCCGGGACTCCTCCTACGAGCAGTACTTC. The encoded protein is CASRTRDSSYEQYF.

The V call is TRBV30, the J call TRBJ2-2, with 8 bases lining up with TRBD1. Losses at the gene ends were 4 bases for V and 4 bases for J; bases not matched to a gene: 5. In germline, CDR1 is GTSNPN, CDR2 SVGIG (reference sequence). The CDR3 sequence is 14 residues long. This CDR3 is CAWTHRGITGELFF. CDR3 in DNA: TGTGCCTGGACCCACAGGGGGATCACCGGGGAGCTGTTTTTT.